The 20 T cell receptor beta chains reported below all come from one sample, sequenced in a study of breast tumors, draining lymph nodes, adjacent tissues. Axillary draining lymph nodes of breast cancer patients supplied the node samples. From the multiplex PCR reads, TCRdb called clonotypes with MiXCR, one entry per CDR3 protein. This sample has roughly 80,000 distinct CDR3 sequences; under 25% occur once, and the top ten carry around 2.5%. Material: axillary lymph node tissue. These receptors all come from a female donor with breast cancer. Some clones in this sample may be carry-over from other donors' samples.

This chain's CDR3 is CAWSLPGPSYEQYF. CDR3 nucleotides: TGTGCCTGGAGTCTTCCGGGCCCCTCCTACGAGCAGTACTTC. V is TRBV30 and J is TRBJ2-7, with D uncertain. Trimming took 2 bases from V and 0 from J, leaving 11 bases between them. The CDR3 is 14 residues long. In germline, CDR1 is GTSNPN, CDR2 SVGIG (reference sequence).

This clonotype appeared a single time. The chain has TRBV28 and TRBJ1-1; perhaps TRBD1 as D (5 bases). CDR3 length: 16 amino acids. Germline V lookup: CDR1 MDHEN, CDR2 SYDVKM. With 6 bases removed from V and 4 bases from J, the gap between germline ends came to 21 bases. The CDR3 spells CASRPWRGSQSTEAFF. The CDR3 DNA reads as TGTGCCAGCAGACCCTGGAGGGGCAGTCAAAGCACTGAAGCTTTCTTT.

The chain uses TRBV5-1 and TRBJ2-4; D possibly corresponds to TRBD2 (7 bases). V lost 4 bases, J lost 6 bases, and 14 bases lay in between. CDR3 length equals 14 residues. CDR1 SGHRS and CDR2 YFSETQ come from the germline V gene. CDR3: CASSNEGGGNIQYF. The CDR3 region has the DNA TGCGCCAGCAGCAACGAAGGGGGGGGAAACATTCAGTACTTC.

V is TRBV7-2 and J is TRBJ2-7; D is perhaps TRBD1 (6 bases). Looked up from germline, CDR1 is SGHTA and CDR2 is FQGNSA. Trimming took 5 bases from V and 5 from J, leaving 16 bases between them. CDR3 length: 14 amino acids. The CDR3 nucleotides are TGTGCCAGCAGCCCTTCTCAGGGGCGGGACGAGCAGTACTTC. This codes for CASSPSQGRDEQYF. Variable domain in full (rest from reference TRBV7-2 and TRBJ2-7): GAGVSQSPSNKVTEKGKDVELRCDPISGHTALYWYRQSLGQGLEFLIYFQGNSAPDKSGLPSDRFSAERTGGSVSTLTIQRTQQEDSAVYLCASSPSQGRDEQYFGPGTRLTVT.

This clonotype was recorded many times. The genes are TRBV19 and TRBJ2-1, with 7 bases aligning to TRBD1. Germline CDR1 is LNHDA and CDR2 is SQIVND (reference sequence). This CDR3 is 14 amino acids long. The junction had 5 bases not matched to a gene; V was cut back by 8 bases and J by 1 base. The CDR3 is CASRRTGSYNEQFF. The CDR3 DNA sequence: TGTGCCAGTCGGCGGACAGGATCCTACAATGAGCAGTTCTTC.

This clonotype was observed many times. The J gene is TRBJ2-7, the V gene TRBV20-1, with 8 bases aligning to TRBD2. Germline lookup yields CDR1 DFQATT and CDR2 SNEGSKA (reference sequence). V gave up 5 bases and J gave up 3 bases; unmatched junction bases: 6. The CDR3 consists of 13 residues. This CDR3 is CSASGTRGYEQYF. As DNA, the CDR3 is TGCAGTGCTTCTGGGACTAGGGGCTACGAGCAGTACTTC.

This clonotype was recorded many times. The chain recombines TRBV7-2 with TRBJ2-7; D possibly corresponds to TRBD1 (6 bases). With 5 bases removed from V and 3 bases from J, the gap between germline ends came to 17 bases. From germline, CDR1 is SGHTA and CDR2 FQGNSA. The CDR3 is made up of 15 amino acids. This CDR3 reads CASSLGAASNYEQYF. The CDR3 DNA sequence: TGTGCCAGCAGCCTGGGGGCGGCGTCTAACTACGAGCAGTACTTC.

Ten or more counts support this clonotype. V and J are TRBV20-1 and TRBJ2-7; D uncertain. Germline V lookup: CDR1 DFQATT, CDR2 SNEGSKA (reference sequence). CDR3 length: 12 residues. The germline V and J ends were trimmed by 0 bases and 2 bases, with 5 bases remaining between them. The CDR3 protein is CSARDRPYEQYF. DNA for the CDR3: TGCAGTGCTAGAGATAGGCCCTACGAGCAGTACTTC.

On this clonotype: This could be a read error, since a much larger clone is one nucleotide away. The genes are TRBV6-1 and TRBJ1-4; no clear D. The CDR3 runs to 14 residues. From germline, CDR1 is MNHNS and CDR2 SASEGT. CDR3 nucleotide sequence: TGTGCCAGCAGTGTTTCCATGAGTAATGAAAAACTGATTTTT. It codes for CASSVSMSNEKLIF.

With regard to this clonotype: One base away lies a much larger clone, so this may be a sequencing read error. In nucleotides, the CDR3 is TGCGCCAGCAGCCAAGGAGGACTAGCGACATACAATGAGCAGTTCTTC. Its protein product is CASSQGGLATYNEQFF. The V gene is TRBV4-3, the J gene TRBJ2-1; 9 bases line up with TRBD2. Losses at the gene ends were 1 base for V and 4 bases for J; bases not matched to a gene: 5. Germline CDR1 LGHNA, CDR2 YSLEER. The CDR3 runs 16 residues.

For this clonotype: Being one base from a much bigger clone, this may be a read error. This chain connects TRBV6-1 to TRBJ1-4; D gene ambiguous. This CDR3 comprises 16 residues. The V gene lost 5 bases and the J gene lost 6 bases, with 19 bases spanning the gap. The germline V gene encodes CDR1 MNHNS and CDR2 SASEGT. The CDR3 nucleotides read TGTGCCAGCAGTCAGAGGATGGGTTCGCCTGATGAAAAACTGTTTTTT. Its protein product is CASSQRMGSPDEKLFF.

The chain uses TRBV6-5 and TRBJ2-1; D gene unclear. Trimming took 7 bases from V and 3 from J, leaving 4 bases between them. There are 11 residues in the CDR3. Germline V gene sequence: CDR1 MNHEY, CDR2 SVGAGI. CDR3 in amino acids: CASTDYNEQFF. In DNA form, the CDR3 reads TGTGCCAGCACGGACTACAATGAGCAGTTCTTC.

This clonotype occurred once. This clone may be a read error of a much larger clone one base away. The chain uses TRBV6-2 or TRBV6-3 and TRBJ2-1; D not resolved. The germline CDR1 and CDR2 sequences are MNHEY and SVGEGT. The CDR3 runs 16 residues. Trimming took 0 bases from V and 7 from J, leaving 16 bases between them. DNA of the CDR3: TGTGCCAGCAGTTACTCGGACCCACGAGCCGGGAATGAGCAGTTCTTC. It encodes CASSYSDPRAGNEQFF.

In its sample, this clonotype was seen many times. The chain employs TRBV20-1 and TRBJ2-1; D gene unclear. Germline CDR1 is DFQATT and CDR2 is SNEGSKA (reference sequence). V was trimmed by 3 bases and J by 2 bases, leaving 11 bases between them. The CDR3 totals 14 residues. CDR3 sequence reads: CSASFNFAYNEQFF. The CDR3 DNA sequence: TGCAGTGCTAGCTTTAACTTCGCCTACAATGAGCAGTTCTTC.

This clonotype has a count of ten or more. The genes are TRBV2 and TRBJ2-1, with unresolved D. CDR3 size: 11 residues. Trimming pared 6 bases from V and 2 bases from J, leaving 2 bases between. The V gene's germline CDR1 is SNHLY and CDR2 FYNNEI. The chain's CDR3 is CASRAYNEQFF. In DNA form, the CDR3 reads TGTGCCAGCAGAGCCTACAATGAGCAGTTCTTC.

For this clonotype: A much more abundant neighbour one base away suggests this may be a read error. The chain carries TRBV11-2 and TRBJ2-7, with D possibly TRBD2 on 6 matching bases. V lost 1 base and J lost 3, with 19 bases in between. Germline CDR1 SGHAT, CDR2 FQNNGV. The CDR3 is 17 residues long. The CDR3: CASSLADPRGWVYEQYF. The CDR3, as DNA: TGTGCCAGCAGCTTAGCTGACCCCCGGGGGTGGGTCTACGAGCAGTACTTC.

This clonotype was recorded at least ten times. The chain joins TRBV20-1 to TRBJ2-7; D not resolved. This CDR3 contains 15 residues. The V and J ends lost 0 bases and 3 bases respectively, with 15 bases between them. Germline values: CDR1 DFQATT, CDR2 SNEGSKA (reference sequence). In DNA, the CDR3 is TGCAGTGCTAGAGACCCGTACAAGGCCCGCTACGAGCAGTACTTC. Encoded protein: CSARDPYKARYEQYF.

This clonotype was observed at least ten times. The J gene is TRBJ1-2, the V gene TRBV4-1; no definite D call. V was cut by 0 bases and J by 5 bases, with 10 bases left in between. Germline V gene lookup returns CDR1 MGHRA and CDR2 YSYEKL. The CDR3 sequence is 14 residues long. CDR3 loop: CASSQDGLVYGYTF. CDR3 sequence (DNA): TGCGCCAGCAGCCAAGATGGGCTTGTGTATGGCTACACCTTC.

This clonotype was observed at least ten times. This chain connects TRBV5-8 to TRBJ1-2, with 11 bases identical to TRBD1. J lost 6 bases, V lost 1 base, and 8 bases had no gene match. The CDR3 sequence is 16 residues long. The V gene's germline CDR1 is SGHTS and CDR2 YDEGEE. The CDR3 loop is CASSLPPGQGVNGYTF. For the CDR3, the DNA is TGTGCCAGCAGCTTGCCCCCGGGACAGGGGGTTAATGGCTACACCTTC.

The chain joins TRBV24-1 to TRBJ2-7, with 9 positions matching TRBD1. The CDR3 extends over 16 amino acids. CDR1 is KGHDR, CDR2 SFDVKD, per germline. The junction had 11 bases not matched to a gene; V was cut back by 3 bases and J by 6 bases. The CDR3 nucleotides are TGTGCCACCAGTGATCCCGGGACAGGGCAGGGCGGCGAGCAGTACTTC. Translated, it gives CATSDPGTGQGGEQYF.